This passage covers 23 T cell receptor beta chains from one sample sequenced in a study of T cell repertoires in cytomegalovirus infection. TCRdb reprocessed the reads with MiXCR, giving one entry per CDR3 protein. The sample records 550,000 to 850,000 distinct CDR3 sequences, about 30% being singletons. Their recognized antigens are unknown. The starting material was cultured PBMCs, obtained from culture after CMV antigen stimulation. Receptors were obtained from a human donor in good health (CMV status not recorded). Some clones in this sample may be carry-over from other donors' samples.

The chain employs TRBV2 and TRBJ1-5; the D is unclear. This CDR3 is 16 amino acids long. V dropped 3 bases and J dropped 3 bases, with 15 bases sitting between them. The germline gives CDR1 SNHLY, CDR2 FYNNEI. The CDR3 bases are TGTGCCAGCAGTGAGTCTGGGGTCTTCTTCAATCAGCCCCAGCATTTT. Its translation: CASSESGVFFNQPQHF.

This clonotype was counted between two and nine times. The genes are TRBV4-1 and TRBJ2-3; 10 nucleotides align to TRBD1. This CDR3 spans 19 amino acids. Trimming at V came to 0 bases and at J to 2 bases, leaving 11 bases not matched to a gene. Germline lookup yields CDR1 MGHRA and CDR2 YSYEKL. CDR3 protein: CASSQDYRQGAVYTDTQYF. The CDR3 nucleotides are TGCGCCAGCAGCCAAGATTACCGACAGGGGGCCGTGTACACAGATACGCAGTATTTT.

This clonotype was observed at least ten times. The chain carries TRBV7-6 and TRBJ2-5, with no clear D. V dropped 3 bases and J dropped 2 bases, with 7 bases sitting between them. The CDR3 has 13 amino acids. Germline CDR1 reads SGHVS; CDR2 reads FNYEAQ. CDR3 nucleotides: TGTGCCAGCAGCTTTAGGATACAAGAGACCCAGTACTTC. It encodes CASSFRIQETQYF. Drawing the rest from reference TRBV7-6 and TRBJ2-5, the complete variable domain is GAGVSQSPRYKVTKRGQDVALRCDPISGHVSLYWYRQALGQGPEFLTYFNYEAQQDKSGLPNDRFSAERPEGSISTLTIQRTEQRDSAMYRCASSFRIQETQYFGPGTRLLVL.

This rearrangement joins TRBV12-3 or TRBV12-4 to TRBJ2-5, with 7 bases fitting TRBD1. The V gene end was trimmed by 7 bases and the J gene end by 0 bases; junction bases not matched to a gene: 8. The CDR3 runs to 15 residues. CDR3 loop: CASILLDRDQETQYF. CDR3 nucleotides: TGTGCCAGCATTCTCCTCGACAGGGACCAAGAGACCCAGTACTTC.

The gene calls are TRBV7-9 and TRBJ1-2; a weak D match, TRBD1 (5 bases). Trimming took 5 bases from V and 2 from J, leaving 9 bases between them. Germline-derived CDR1 and CDR2 are SEHNR and FQNEAQ (reference sequence). CDR3 size: 13 residues. The CDR3 spells CASSARDNYGYTF. The CDR3 DNA is TGTGCCAGCAGCGCAAGGGACAACTATGGCTACACCTTC.

This clonotype was seen a few times. This chain joins TRBV11-2 and TRBJ2-2; D remains unclear. The CDR3 contains 15 residues. The V gene's germline CDR1 is SGHAT and CDR2 FQNNGV. The V end was cut by 1 base, the J end by 6 bases, with 12 bases between. The CDR3 region is CASSLGIANSGELFF. The CDR3 DNA reads TGTGCCAGCAGCTTAGGGATTGCGAATTCCGGGGAGCTGTTTTTT.

This clonotype was observed many times. The V and J genes are TRBV6-1 and TRBJ1-2; D not certain. Trimming took 6 bases from V and 0 from J, leaving 11 bases between them. The CDR3 totals 14 residues. In germline, CDR1 is MNHNS, CDR2 SASEGT. The CDR3 is CASSQDGTNYGYTF. CDR3 nucleotide sequence: TGTGCCAGCAGCCAAGACGGAACTAACTATGGCTACACCTTC.

CDR3 in amino acids: CASSLRSGLAGVRTDTQYF. CDR3 DNA: TGTGCCAGCAGCCTCCGTTCAGGGCTAGCGGGAGTTCGGACAGATACGCAGTATTTT. V is TRBV2 and J is TRBJ2-3; 10 positions match TRBD2. The CDR3 loop spans 19 amino acids. J was trimmed by 3 bases and V by 6 bases; bases with no gene match: 18. Germline values: CDR1 SNHLY, CDR2 FYNNEI.

This clonotype appeared once. This chain joins TRBV2 and TRBJ2-5; D is ambiguous. The V gene lost 0 bases and the J gene lost 5 bases, with 4 bases spanning the gap. This CDR3 region has 12 residues. The germline V gene encodes CDR1 SNHLY and CDR2 FYNNEI. The CDR3 DNA follows: TGTGCCAGCAGTGAAGCGCTCGAGACCCAGTACTTC. Encoded protein: CASSEALETQYF.

J is TRBJ2-3 and V is TRBV7-6; weak D call: TRBD2 (5 bases). Per germline, CDR1 SGHVS and CDR2 FNYEAQ. There are 14 residues in the CDR3. Trimming pared 7 bases from V and 3 bases from J, leaving 14 bases between. The CDR3 here is CASTIGGLTDTQYF. CDR3 coding DNA: TGTGCCAGCACCATTGGCGGGCTAACAGATACGCAGTATTTT.

This clonotype was counted at least ten times. The chain is built from TRBV7-6 and TRBJ1-5; D may be TRBD1 (5 bases). Germline lookup yields CDR1 SGHVS and CDR2 FNYEAQ. Trimming cost V 5 bases and J 4 bases, with 15 bases left between them. The CDR3 is made up of 15 amino acids. DNA of the CDR3: TGTGCCAGCAGCCATTCGCCAGGGCGGAATCAGCCCCAGCATTTT. Translating gives CASSHSPGRNQPQHF.

This clonotype came up a few times. The chain uses TRBV7-2 and TRBJ2-3; D might be TRBD2 (6 bases). Germline V lookup: CDR1 SGHTA, CDR2 FQGNSA. This CDR3 has 13 residues. Trimming stripped 2 bases from V and 14 bases from J, with 17 bases between. CDR3 protein: CASSLPPAGGWYF. Here the CDR3 DNA reads TGTGCCAGCAGCTTACCCCCAGCGGGTGGATGGTATTTT.

The V call is TRBV11-1, the J call TRBJ2-7, with TRBD1 matching over 8 bases. Germline loops: CDR1 SGHAT, CDR2 FQDESV (reference sequence). The CDR3 covers 14 residues. V lost 5 bases and J lost 2; bases outside the gene matches: 5. For the CDR3, the DNA is TGTGCCAGCAGCGTATCGGACAGGGCCTACGAGCAGTACTTC. This sequence encodes CASSVSDRAYEQYF. The full variable domain, in which reference TRBV11-1 and TRBJ2-7 provide the parts outside the CDR3, is EAEVAQSPRYKITEKSQAVAFWCDPISGHATLYWYRQILGQGPELLVQFQDESVVDDSQLPKDRFSAERLKGVDSTLKIQPAELGDSAMYLCASSVSDRAYEQYFGPGTRLTVT.

The V call is TRBV7-6, the J call TRBJ1-6, with D perhaps matching TRBD1 (6 bases). The germline V and J ends were trimmed by 6 bases and 7 bases, with 19 bases remaining between them. Germline values: CDR1 SGHVS, CDR2 FNYEAQ. The CDR3 has 16 residues. The CDR3 nucleotides are TGTGCCAGCAGTCAATTGGGGCCCCAGGGGAATTCACCCCTCCACTTT. It encodes CASSQLGPQGNSPLHF.

The table lists this clonotype with a few counts. The chain is built from TRBV6-1 and TRBJ2-2; unclear D gene. The CDR3 length is 15 residues. The V end was cut by 5 bases, the J end by 6 bases, with 16 bases between. Germline V gives CDR1 MNHNS, CDR2 SASEGT. CDR3 DNA sequence: TGTGCCAGCAGTCCAGTCGGCTTAGGCGCCGGGGAGCTGTTTTTT. It translates to CASSPVGLGAGELFF.

This chain links TRBV9 with TRBJ2-1; 9 nucleotides align to TRBD1. CDR3 length equals 15 residues. Germline CDR1 SGDLS, CDR2 YYNGEE. V gave up 0 bases and J gave up 7 bases; unmatched junction bases: 5. CDR3 coding DNA: TGTGCCAGCAGCGTAGGGGACAGGGTCCCTAATGAGCAGTTCTTC. It yields the protein CASSVGDRVPNEQFF. The variable domain in full, completed from reference TRBV9 and TRBJ2-1, reads DSGVTQTPKHLITATGQRVTLRCSPRSGDLSVYWYQQSLDQGLQFLIQYYNGEERAKGNILERFSAQQFPDLHSELNLSSLELGDSALYFCASSVGDRVPNEQFFGPGTRLTVL.

This clonotype was recorded many times. V is TRBV7-8 and J is TRBJ1-4; D is ambiguous. CDR3 length equals 15 residues. Germline V gene lookup returns CDR1 SGHVS and CDR2 FQNEAQ. The V end was cut by 5 bases, the J end by 6 bases, with 16 bases between. The CDR3 DNA follows: TGTGCCAGCAGCACTGAGTCCGGGTCCTATGAAAAACTGTTTTTT. Its translation: CASSTESGSYEKLFF.

The CDR3 sequence: CASSLKLAGGPYEQYF. CDR3 nucleotides: TGCGCCAGCAGCTTAAAGCTAGCGGGGGGACCCTACGAGCAGTACTTC. V usage is TRBV5-1 and J usage is TRBJ2-7, with TRBD2 matching 11 bases. V trimming: 2 bases; J trimming: 2 bases; junction bases outside the gene matches: 6. The germline V gene encodes CDR1 SGHRS and CDR2 YFSETQ. The CDR3 consists of 16 residues.

The rearrangement joins TRBV7-6 to TRBJ1-6; D may be TRBD1 (6 bases). CDR3 size: 15 residues. CDR1 SGHVS and CDR2 FNYEAQ come from the germline V gene. With 3 bases removed from V and 6 bases from J, the gap between germline ends came to 12 bases. The CDR3 sequence is CASSFTGGPNSPLHF. The CDR3 region has the DNA TGTGCCAGCAGCTTTACCGGGGGGCCTAATTCACCCCTCCACTTT.

The chain links TRBV5-1 to TRBJ2-7; 13 nucleotides agree with TRBD2. Trimming took 4 bases from V and 5 from J; bases not matched to a gene: 3. CDR1 SGHRS and CDR2 YFSETQ come from the germline V gene. The CDR3 consists of 14 residues. CDR3 DNA sequence: TGCGCCAGCAGCCCCGGGACTAGCGGGAACGAGCAGTACTTC. Residues: CASSPGTSGNEQYF.

This clonotype turned up a few times. CDR3 protein: CASSLAAGVQDTQYF. The CDR3 nucleotides are TGTGCCAGCAGTTTAGCGGCGGGGGTTCAAGATACGCAGTATTTT. The chain carries TRBV12-3 or TRBV12-4 and TRBJ2-3, with 7 bases matching TRBD2. V was pared by 0 bases and J by 5 bases, with 5 bases of the junction left unmatched. The CDR3 consists of 15 residues.

This sequence joins TRBV2 and TRBJ1-1; D is unresolved. This CDR3 is built from 14 residues. Deletions cut 7 bases from V and 4 bases from J, with 16 bases between. Per germline, CDR1 SNHLY and CDR2 FYNNEI. Here the CDR3 DNA reads TGTGCCAGCACCCTGACTCAGAGCGGCACTGAAGCTTTCTTT. Residues: CASTLTQSGTEAFF.

Only a few counts were recorded for this clonotype. The chain uses TRBV7-6 and TRBJ2-5; TRBD2 is a possible D gene (6 bases). The CDR3 is made up of 14 amino acids. The V end was cut by 4 bases, the J end by 3 bases, with 12 bases between. Germline CDR1 SGHVS, CDR2 FNYEAQ. This CDR3 reads CASSWNREKETQYF. The CDR3 nucleotides read TGTGCCAGCAGCTGGAACCGGGAGAAAGAGACCCAGTACTTC.